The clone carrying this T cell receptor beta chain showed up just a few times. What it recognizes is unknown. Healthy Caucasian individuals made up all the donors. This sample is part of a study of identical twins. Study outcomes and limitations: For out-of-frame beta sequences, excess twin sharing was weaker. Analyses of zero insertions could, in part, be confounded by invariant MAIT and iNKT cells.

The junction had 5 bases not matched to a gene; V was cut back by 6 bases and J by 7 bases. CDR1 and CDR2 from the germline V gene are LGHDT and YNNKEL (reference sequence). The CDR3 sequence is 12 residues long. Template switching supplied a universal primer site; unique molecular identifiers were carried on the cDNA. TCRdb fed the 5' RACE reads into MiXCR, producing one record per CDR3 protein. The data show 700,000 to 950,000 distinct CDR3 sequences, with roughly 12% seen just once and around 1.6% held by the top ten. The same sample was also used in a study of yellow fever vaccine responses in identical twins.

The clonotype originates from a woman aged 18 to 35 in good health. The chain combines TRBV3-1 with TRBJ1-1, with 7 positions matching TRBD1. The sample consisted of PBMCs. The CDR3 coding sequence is TGTGCCAGCAGATTCGGGGACAGTGAAGCTTTCTTT. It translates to CASRFGDSEAFF.